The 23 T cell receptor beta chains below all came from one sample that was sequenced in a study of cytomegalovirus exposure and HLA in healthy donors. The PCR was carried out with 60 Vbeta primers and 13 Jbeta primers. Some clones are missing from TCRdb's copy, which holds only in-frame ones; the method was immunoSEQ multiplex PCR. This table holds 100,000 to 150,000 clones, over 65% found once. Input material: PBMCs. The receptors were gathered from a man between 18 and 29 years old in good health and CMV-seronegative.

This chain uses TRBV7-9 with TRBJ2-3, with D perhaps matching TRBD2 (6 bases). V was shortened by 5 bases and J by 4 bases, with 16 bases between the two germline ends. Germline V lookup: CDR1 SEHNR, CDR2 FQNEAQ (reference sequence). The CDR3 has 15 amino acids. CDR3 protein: CASSRRGGEADTQYF. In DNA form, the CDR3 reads TGTGCCAGCAGCCGTAGGGGCGGGGAAGCAGATACGCAGTATTTT.

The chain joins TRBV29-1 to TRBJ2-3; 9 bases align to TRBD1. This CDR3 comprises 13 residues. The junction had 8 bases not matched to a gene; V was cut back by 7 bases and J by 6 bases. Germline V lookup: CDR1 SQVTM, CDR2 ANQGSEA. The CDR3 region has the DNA TGCAGCGCTGTAGGACAGGGGACCGATACGCAGTATTTT. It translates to CSAVGQGTDTQYF.

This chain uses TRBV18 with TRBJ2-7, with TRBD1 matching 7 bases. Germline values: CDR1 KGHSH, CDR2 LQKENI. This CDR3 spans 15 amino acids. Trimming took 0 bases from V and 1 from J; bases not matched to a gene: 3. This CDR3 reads CASSPPQGLSYEQYF. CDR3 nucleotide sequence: TGTGCCAGCTCACCACCACAGGGGCTTTCCTACGAGCAGTACTTC.

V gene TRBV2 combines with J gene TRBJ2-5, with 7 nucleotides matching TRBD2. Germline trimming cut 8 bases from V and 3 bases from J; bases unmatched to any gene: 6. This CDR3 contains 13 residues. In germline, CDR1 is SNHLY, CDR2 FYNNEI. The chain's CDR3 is CASCQRDEETQYF. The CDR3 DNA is TGTGCCAGCTGCCAGCGGGACGAAGAGACCCAGTACTTC.

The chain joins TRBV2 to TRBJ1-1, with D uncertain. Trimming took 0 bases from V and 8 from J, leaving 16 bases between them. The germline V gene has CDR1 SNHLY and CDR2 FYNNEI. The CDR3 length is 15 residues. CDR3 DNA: TGTGCCAGCAGTGAAGCGCTGACATTGGGTTTAGAAGCTTTCTTT. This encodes CASSEALTLGLEAFF.

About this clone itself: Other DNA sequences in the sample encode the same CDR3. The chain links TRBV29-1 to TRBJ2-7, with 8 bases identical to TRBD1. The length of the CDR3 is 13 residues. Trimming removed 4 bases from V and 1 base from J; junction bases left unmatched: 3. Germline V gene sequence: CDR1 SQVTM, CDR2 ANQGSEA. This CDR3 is CSVGTGSSYEQYF. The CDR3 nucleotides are TGCAGCGTTGGGACAGGGAGTTCCTACGAGCAGTACTTC.

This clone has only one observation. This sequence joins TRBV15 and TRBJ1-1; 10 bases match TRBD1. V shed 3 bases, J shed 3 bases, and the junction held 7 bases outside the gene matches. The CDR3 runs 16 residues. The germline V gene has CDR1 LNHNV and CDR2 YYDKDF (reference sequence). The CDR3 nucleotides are TGTGCCACCAGCAGCGGGACAGGGGAGTTGGACACTGAAGCTTTCTTT. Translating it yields CATSSGTGELDTEAFF.

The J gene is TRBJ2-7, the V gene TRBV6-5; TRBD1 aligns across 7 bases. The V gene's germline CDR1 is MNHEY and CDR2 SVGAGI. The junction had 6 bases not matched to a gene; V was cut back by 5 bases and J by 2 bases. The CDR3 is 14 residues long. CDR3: CASSLRDSPYEQYF. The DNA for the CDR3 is TGTGCCAGCAGTCTCCGGGACAGTCCCTACGAGCAGTACTTC.

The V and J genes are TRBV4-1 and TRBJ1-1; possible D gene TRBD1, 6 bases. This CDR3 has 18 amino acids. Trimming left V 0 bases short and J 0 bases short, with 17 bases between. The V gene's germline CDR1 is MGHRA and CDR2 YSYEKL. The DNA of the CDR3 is TGCGCCAGCAGCCAAGATAGGATCGACAGGCCTCTGAACACTGAAGCTTTCTTT. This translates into CASSQDRIDRPLNTEAFF.

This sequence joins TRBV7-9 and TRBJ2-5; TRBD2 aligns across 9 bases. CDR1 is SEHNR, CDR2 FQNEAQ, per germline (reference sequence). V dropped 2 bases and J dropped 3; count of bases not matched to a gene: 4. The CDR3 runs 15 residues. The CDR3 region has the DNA TGTGCCAGCAGCTTAATGCTAGCGGGGAAAGAGACCCAGTACTTC. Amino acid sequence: CASSLMLAGKETQYF.

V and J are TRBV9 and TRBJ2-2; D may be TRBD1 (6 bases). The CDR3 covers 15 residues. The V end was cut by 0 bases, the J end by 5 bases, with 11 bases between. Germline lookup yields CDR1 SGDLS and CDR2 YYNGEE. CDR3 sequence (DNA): TGTGCCAGCAGCGTAGAGGGACACAGAACCGGGGAGCTGTTTTTT. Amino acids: CASSVEGHRTGELFF.

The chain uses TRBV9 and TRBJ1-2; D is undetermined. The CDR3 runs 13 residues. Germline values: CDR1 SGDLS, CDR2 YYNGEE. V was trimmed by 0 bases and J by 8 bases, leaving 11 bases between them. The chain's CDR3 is CASSVGDLRGYTF. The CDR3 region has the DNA TGTGCCAGCAGCGTAGGCGACTTGAGAGGCTACACCTTC.

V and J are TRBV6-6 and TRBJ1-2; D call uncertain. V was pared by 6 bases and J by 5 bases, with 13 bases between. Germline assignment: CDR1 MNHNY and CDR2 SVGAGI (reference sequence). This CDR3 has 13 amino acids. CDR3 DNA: TGTGCCAGCAGGCGGGGAGGAGGGTATGGCTACACCTTC. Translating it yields CASRRGGGYGYTF.

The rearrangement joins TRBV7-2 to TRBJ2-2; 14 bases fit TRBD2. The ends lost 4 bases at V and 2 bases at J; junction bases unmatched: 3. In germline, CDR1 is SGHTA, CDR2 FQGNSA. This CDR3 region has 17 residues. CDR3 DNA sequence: TGTGCCAGCAGCTGGACTAGCGGGGGGTCTAACACCGGGGAGCTGTTTTTT. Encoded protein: CASSWTSGGSNTGELFF.

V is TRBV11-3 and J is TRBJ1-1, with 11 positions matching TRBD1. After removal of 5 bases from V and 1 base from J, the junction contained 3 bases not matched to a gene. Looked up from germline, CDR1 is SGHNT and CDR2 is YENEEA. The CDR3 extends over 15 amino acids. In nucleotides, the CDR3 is TGTGCCAGCAGCCACGGACAGGGGGCGAACACTGAAGCTTTCTTT. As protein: CASSHGQGANTEAFF.

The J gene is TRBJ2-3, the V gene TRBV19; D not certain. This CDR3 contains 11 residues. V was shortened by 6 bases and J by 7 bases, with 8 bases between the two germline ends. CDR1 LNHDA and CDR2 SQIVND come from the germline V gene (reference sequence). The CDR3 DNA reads TGTGCCAGTAGAGCTCGCAATACGCAGTATTTT. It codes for CASRARNTQYF.

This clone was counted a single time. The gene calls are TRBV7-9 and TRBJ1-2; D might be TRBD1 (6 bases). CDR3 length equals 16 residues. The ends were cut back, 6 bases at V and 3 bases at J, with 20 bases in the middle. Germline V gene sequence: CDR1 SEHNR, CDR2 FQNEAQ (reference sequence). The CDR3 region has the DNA TGTGCCAGCAGATCCCCGGGGGGGGCAGAGGACTATGGCTACACCTTC. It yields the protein CASRSPGGAEDYGYTF. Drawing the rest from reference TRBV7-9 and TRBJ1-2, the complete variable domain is DTGVSQNPRHKITKRGQNVTFRCDPISEHNRLYWYRQTLGQGPEFLTYFQNEAQLEKSRLLSDRFSAERPKGSFSTLEIQRTEQGDSAMYLCASRSPGGAEDYGYTFGSGTRLTVV.

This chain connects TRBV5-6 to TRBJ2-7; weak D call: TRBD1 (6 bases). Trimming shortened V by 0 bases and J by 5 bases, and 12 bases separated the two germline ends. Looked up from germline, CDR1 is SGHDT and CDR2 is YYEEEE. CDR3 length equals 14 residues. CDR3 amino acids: CASSLGGRVDEQYF. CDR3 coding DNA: TGTGCCAGCAGCTTGGGGGGGCGCGTCGACGAGCAGTACTTC.

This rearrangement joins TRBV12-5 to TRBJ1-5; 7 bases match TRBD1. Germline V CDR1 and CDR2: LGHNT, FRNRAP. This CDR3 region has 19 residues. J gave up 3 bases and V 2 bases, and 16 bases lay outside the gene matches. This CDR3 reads CASGLTSATGWRNNQPQHF. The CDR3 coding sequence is TGTGCTAGTGGTTTGACGTCCGCGACAGGGTGGAGGAACAATCAGCCCCAGCATTTT. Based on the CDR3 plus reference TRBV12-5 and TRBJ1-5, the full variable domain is DARVTQTPRHKVTEMGQEVTMRCQPILGHNTVFWYRQTMMQGLELLAYFRNRAPLDDSGMPKDRFSAEMPDATLATLKIQPSEPRDSAVYFCASGLTSATGWRNNQPQHFGDGTRLSIL.

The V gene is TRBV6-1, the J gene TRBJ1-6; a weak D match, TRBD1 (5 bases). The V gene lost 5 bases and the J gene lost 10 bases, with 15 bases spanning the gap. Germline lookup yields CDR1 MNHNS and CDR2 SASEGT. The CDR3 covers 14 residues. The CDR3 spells CASSPRDSGSPLHF. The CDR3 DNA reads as TGTGCCAGCAGTCCCAGGGATTCAGGGTCACCCCTCCACTTT.

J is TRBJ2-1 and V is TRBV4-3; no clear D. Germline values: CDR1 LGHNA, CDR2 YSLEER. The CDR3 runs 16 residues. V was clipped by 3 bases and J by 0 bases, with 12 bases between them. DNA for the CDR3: TGCGCCAGCAGCCATCTTGGCACCCCCTCCTACAATGAGCAGTTCTTC. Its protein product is CASSHLGTPSYNEQFF.

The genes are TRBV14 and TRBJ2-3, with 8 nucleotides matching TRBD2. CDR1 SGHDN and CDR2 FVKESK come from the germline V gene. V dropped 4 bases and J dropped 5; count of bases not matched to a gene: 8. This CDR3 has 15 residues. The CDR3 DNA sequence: TGTGCCAGCAGCCTCCATGGGACTAGTCTAGATACGCAGTATTTT. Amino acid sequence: CASSLHGTSLDTQYF.

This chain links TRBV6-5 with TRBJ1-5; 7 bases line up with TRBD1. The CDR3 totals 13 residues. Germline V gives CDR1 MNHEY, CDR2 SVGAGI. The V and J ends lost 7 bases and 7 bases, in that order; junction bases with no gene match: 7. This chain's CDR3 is CASTSKGAQPQHF. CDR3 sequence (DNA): TGTGCCAGCACCTCTAAGGGGGCACAGCCCCAGCATTTT.